These 26 T cell receptor beta chains originate from one sample sequenced in a study of OX40 agonist ivuxolimab in advanced cancers. Using immunoSEQ multiplex PCR, the repertoire was profiled, and TCRdb retains in-frame clones only, with some absent. The sample records 45,000 to 50,000 clones, roughly nine tenths being singletons. This material consisted of CD4+ or CD8+ T cells sorted from blood, taken in a trial of the OX40 agonist ivuxolimab. Receptor source: an adult with an advanced solid tumor such as melanoma, head and neck, liver or kidney cancer.

The CDR3 DNA reads TGTGCCAGCAGGTCTGGACAGACCTATGAAAAACTGTTTTTT. Encoded protein: CASRSGQTYEKLFF. The chain links TRBV6-1 to TRBJ1-4; D is perhaps TRBD1 (6 bases). With 6 bases removed from V and 6 bases from J, the gap between germline ends came to 14 bases. The germline V gene has CDR1 MNHNS and CDR2 SASEGT. This CDR3 spans 14 amino acids.

The chain links TRBV10-3 to TRBJ2-3; the D gene is possibly TRBD1 (5 bases). Trimming removed 4 bases at V and 5 bases at J, with 13 bases between. CDR1 and CDR2 from the germline V gene are ENHRY and SYGVKD. The CDR3 spans 14 residues. CDR3 residues: CAISGSGPEDTQYF. The CDR3 DNA sequence: TGTGCCATCAGTGGCTCAGGGCCCGAAGATACGCAGTATTTT.

The chain is built from TRBV9 and TRBJ1-3, with a possible D match to TRBD1 (6 bases). Germline V gene sequence: CDR1 SGDLS, CDR2 YYNGEE. Trimming took 0 bases from V and 0 from J, leaving 13 bases between them. This CDR3 has 17 residues. The CDR3 DNA sequence: TGTGCCAGCAGCGTAGGTCAGGGGATAAGCTCTGGAAACACCATATATTTT. The encoded protein is CASSVGQGISSGNTIYF.

The CDR3 nucleotides are TGTGCCAGCGTGGGCGGGGGGGCCAGAGATACGCAGTATTTT. Protein product: CASVGGGARDTQYF. This chain uses TRBV19 with TRBJ2-3, with 9 bases lining up with TRBD2. J was trimmed by 5 bases and V by 9 bases; bases with no gene match: 9. The CDR3 is 14 amino acids. CDR1 and CDR2 from the germline V gene are LNHDA and SQIVND (reference sequence).

The rearrangement joins TRBV6-1 to TRBJ2-7; a weak D match, TRBD1 (6 bases). Trimming stripped 5 bases from V and 6 bases from J, with 14 bases between. From germline, CDR1 is MNHNS and CDR2 SASEGT. The CDR3 is 13 residues long. The CDR3 sequence: CASSFSQGIEQYF. The CDR3 nucleotides are TGTGCCAGCAGTTTTTCTCAGGGGATCGAGCAGTACTTC.

This rearrangement joins TRBV19 to TRBJ1-5, with D maybe TRBD1 (5 bases). Trimming pared 6 bases from V and 3 bases from J, leaving 12 bases between. The CDR3 has 14 amino acids. The germline CDR1 and CDR2 sequences are LNHDA and SQIVND (reference sequence). The CDR3 reads CASRLRGFNQPQHF. For the CDR3, the DNA is TGTGCCAGTAGGTTGCGGGGGTTCAATCAGCCCCAGCATTTT.

V gene TRBV5-1 combines with J gene TRBJ1-3; 9 bases agree with TRBD1. The V and J ends lost 4 bases and 1 base, in that order; junction bases with no gene match: 9. The CDR3 runs 17 residues. In germline, CDR1 is SGHRS, CDR2 YFSETQ. This CDR3 reads CASSAGTGMQSGNTIYF. The CDR3 DNA sequence: TGCGCCAGCAGCGCCGGGACAGGGATGCAATCTGGAAACACCATATATTTT.

The V gene is TRBV2, the J gene TRBJ2-2; no reliable D call. Germline CDR1 SNHLY, CDR2 FYNNEI. The CDR3 totals 13 residues. V was shortened by 5 bases and J by 7 bases, with 11 bases between the two germline ends. CDR3 bases: TGTGCCAGCAGTAGCAGGAACGACGGGGAGCTGTTTTTT. The encoded protein is CASSSRNDGELFF.

The genes are TRBV27 and TRBJ2-7, with 9 positions matching TRBD2. This CDR3 region has 16 residues. After removal of 4 bases from V and 4 bases from J, the junction contained 11 bases not matched to a gene. Germline V gene sequence: CDR1 MNHEY, CDR2 SMNVEV (reference sequence). The CDR3 DNA is TGTGCCAGCAGTTGGGGGTCGATTAGCGGGGGTTACGAGCAGTACTTC. This sequence encodes CASSWGSISGGYEQYF.

This clone has only a few counts. J is TRBJ1-6 and V is TRBV6-5; no firm D call. This CDR3 is 14 amino acids long. Trimming removed 6 bases at V and 7 bases at J, with 13 bases between. Per the germline V gene, CDR1 is MNHEY and CDR2 is SVGAGI. This CDR3 is CASRVAGKNSPLHF. DNA for the CDR3: TGTGCCAGCAGGGTGGCAGGAAAGAATTCACCCCTCCACTTT.

The CDR3 DNA reads as TGTGCCAGTAGTAAAGGGTATCAGCCCCAGCATTTT. Translation: CASSKGYQPQHF. The chain joins TRBV19 to TRBJ1-5; no clear D gene. V lost 4 bases to trimming and J lost 5 bases, with 6 bases between them. The CDR3 extends over 12 amino acids. CDR1 and CDR2 from the germline V gene are LNHDA and SQIVND (reference sequence).

The chain links TRBV6-5 to TRBJ1-6; D is unresolved. CDR1 and CDR2 from the germline V gene are MNHEY and SVGAGI. Trimming removed 6 bases from V and 1 base from J, with 4 bases in between. CDR3 size: 13 residues. The CDR3 region is CASRGSYNSPLHF. The DNA for the CDR3 is TGTGCCAGCAGGGGATCCTATAATTCACCCCTCCACTTT.

The rearrangement uses TRBV7-9 and TRBJ2-1; 8 positions agree with TRBD2. In germline, CDR1 is SEHNR, CDR2 FQNEAQ (reference sequence). The V segment lost 5 bases and the J segment 1 base; nucleotides outside the gene matches: 4. This CDR3 comprises 15 residues. This chain's CDR3 is CASSLLAASYNEQFF. The DNA of the CDR3 is TGTGCCAGCAGCCTACTAGCGGCTTCCTACAATGAGCAGTTCTTC. Full variable domain (outside the CDR3, taken from reference TRBV7-9 and TRBJ2-1): DTGVSQNPRHKITKRGQNVTFRCDPISEHNRLYWYRQTLGQGPEFLTYFQNEAQLEKSRLLSDRFSAERPKGSFSTLEIQRTEQGDSAMYLCASSLLAASYNEQFFGPGTRLTVL.

This clone has just one count. This chain connects TRBV27 to TRBJ1-2; D unresolved. V lost 5 bases to trimming and J lost 3 bases, with 22 bases between them. This CDR3 region has 17 residues. Germline lookup yields CDR1 MNHEY and CDR2 SMNVEV (reference sequence). The CDR3 DNA follows: TGTGCCAGCAGTCCACTGGCCACATTTCCTGGGCACTATGGCTACACCTTC. Translation: CASSPLATFPGHYGYTF.

In this sample, this clone turned up once. This chain links TRBV19 with TRBJ2-2, with D hard to call. CDR1 and CDR2 from the germline V gene are LNHDA and SQIVND (reference sequence). With 5 bases removed from V and 4 bases from J, the gap between germline ends came to 5 bases. CDR3 length: 12 amino acids. The CDR3 DNA follows: TGTGCCAGTAGTCCGACCACCGGGGAGCTGTTTTTT. Its translation is CASSPTTGELFF.

The chain links TRBV18 to TRBJ2-7, with 7 bases aligning to TRBD1. The CDR3 totals 15 residues. The junction had 11 bases not matched to a gene; V was cut back by 3 bases and J by 6 bases. Germline assignment: CDR1 KGHSH and CDR2 LQKENI. CDR3 loop: CASSPNRDSPSEQYF. The CDR3, as DNA: TGTGCCAGCTCACCCAATAGGGACAGCCCAAGCGAGCAGTACTTC.

The chain couples TRBV10-2 to TRBJ1-4; D perhaps matches TRBD1 (6 bases). CDR1 is WSHSY, CDR2 SAAADI, per germline. This CDR3 comprises 17 residues. The V gene lost 0 bases and the J gene lost 1 base, with 12 bases spanning the gap. This CDR3 is CASSESSGQLTNEKLFF. The CDR3 DNA reads as TGCGCCAGCAGTGAGTCTTCCGGACAGTTAACTAATGAAAAACTGTTTTTT.

This chain connects TRBV15 to TRBJ1-3; the match to TRBD1 covers 7 bases. Trimming cost V 3 bases and J 2 bases; bases outside gene matches: 10. The CDR3 spans 17 residues. Per germline, CDR1 LNHNV and CDR2 YYDKDF (reference sequence). CDR3 bases: TGTGCCACCAGCAGCCGAGGAGGTCAGGGGGCTGGAAACACCATATATTTT. Translated, it gives CATSSRGGQGAGNTIYF.

The chain's CDR3 is CASQDRGHSYEQYF. The CDR3 DNA reads TGTGCCAGCCAGGACAGGGGCCACTCCTACGAGCAGTACTTC. The rearrangement links TRBV6-1 to TRBJ2-7, with 9 bases fitting TRBD1. Germline V lookup: CDR1 MNHNS, CDR2 SASEGT. J lost 0 bases, V lost 8 bases, and 5 bases had no gene match. The CDR3 is made up of 14 amino acids.

The chain carries TRBV18 and TRBJ2-7; D possibly corresponds to TRBD1 (5 bases). Trimming shortened V by 3 bases and J by 3 bases, and 9 bases separated the two germline ends. The CDR3 spans 13 residues. Germline loops: CDR1 KGHSH, CDR2 LQKENI. Here the CDR3 DNA reads TGTGCCAGCTCACCTTCAGGGATCTACGAGCAGTACTTC. This gives the protein CASSPSGIYEQYF.

The chain employs TRBV5-1 and TRBJ2-5; D is perhaps TRBD2 (6 bases). The end of the DNA is better explained by TRBJ2-7, so the J call may be wrong. Germline V gene data show CDR1 as SGHRS and CDR2 as YFSETQ. This CDR3 is built from 11 residues. The CDR3 DNA follows: TGCGCCAGCAGCCGGGGGTACGAGCAGTACTTC. Amino acids: CASSRGYEQYF.

The rearrangement links TRBV11-2 to TRBJ1-1; no clear D gene. CDR1 SGHAT and CDR2 FQNNGV come from the germline V gene. V lost 2 bases to trimming and J lost 0 bases, with 10 bases between them. There are 15 residues in the CDR3. The DNA of the CDR3 is TGTGCCAGCAGCTTACCCGGGCCCCTGAACACTGAAGCTTTCTTT. Encoded protein: CASSLPGPLNTEAFF. Full variable domain (outside the CDR3, taken from reference TRBV11-2 and TRBJ1-1): EAGVAQSPRYKIIEKRQSVAFWCNPISGHATLYWYQQILGQGPKLLIQFQNNGVVDDSQLPKDRFSAERLKGVDSTLKIQPAKLEDSAVYLCASSLPGPLNTEAFFGQGTRLTVV.

The chain has TRBV6-5 and TRBJ1-1, with a tentative D call TRBD1 (5 bases). Germline V gene sequence: CDR1 MNHEY, CDR2 SVGAGI. Trimming left V 8 bases short and J 6 bases short, with 19 bases between. The length of the CDR3 is 14 residues. The CDR3 loop reads CASGPRGRGAEAFF. CDR3 coding DNA: TGTGCCAGCGGACCACGGGGCCGGGGGGCTGAAGCTTTCTTT.

This chain uses TRBV11-3 with TRBJ2-2; possible D gene TRBD2, 6 bases. This CDR3 is built from 15 residues. The germline CDR1 and CDR2 sequences are SGHNT and YENEEA. Trimming left V 5 bases short and J 0 bases short, with 10 bases between. The CDR3 spells CASSRGTPNTGELFF. The CDR3 DNA follows: TGTGCCAGCAGCCGCGGGACGCCGAACACCGGGGAGCTGTTTTTT. The variable domain in full, with the rest retrieved from reference TRBV11-3 and TRBJ2-2, is EAGVVQSPRYKIIEKKQPVAFWCNPISGHNTLYWYLQNLGQGPELLIRYENEEAVDDSQLPKDRFSAERLKGVDSTLKIQPAELGDSAVYLCASSRGTPNTGELFFGEGSRLTVL.

Only a few counts were recorded for this clone. The genes are TRBV10-2 and TRBJ2-7, with D unclear. The V gene's germline CDR1 is WSHSY and CDR2 SAAADI. This CDR3 is 13 amino acids long. The V end was cut by 1 base, the J end by 4 bases, with 8 bases between. The DNA for the CDR3 is TGCGCCAGCAGTGAGTTAAACAAGTACGAGCAGTACTTC. Translation: CASSELNKYEQYF.

V and J are TRBV7-3 and TRBJ2-1, with D possibly matching TRBD2 (5 bases). V dropped 4 bases and J dropped 0 bases, with 13 bases sitting between them. Germline loops: CDR1 SGHTA, CDR2 FQGTGA. The CDR3 sequence is 16 residues long. DNA for the CDR3: TGTGCCAGCAGCTCTTTAGCGAAAAGCTCCTACAATGAGCAGTTCTTC. Translated, it gives CASSSLAKSSYNEQFF.